This TCR beta chain was observed in a study of blood T cell repertoires in COVID-19. Whole-study context: COVID-19 samples, acute and convalescent, were from the United States, Italy and Spain. From T cells, B-cell-depleted T cells, or PBMCs came the material, which was cDNA or gDNA.

In this sample, this clone turned up a few times. CDR1 is SNHLY and CDR2 is FYNNEI in the germline V gene. The CDR3 runs to 14 residues. Trimming left V 4 bases short and J 6 bases short, with 15 bases between. How the authors handled the data: Counts of nucleated cells, estimated from reference gene primer amplification, were obtained. Clones were sequenced by immunoSEQ multiplex PCR, and TCRdb holds only the in-frame ones, with some missing. V, J and clone size derive from that table, while D and trimming were established from the DNA sequence. Of 200,000 to 250,000 clones in the sample, around four fifths were seen once.

The chain joins TRBV2 to TRBJ1-1; D remains ambiguous. This clonotype was sampled from an older woman who had recovered from COVID-19. The specimen sequenced was peripheral blood. The CDR3 sequence: CASSGVLQWSEAFF. CDR3 in DNA: TGTGCCAGCAGTGGTGTCCTCCAGTGGTCTGAAGCTTTCTTT.